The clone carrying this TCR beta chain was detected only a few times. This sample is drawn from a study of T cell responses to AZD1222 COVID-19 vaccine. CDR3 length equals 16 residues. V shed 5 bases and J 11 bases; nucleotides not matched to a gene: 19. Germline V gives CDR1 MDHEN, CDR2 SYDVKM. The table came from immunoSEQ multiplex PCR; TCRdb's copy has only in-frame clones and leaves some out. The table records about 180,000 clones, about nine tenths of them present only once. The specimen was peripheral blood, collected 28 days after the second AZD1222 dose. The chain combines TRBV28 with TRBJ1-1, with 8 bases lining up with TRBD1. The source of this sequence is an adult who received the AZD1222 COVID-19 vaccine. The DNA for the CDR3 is TGTGCCAGCAGTCCCCACATAAGGGCTACAGGGGGATCCGCTTTCTTT. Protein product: CASSPHIRATGGSAFF.